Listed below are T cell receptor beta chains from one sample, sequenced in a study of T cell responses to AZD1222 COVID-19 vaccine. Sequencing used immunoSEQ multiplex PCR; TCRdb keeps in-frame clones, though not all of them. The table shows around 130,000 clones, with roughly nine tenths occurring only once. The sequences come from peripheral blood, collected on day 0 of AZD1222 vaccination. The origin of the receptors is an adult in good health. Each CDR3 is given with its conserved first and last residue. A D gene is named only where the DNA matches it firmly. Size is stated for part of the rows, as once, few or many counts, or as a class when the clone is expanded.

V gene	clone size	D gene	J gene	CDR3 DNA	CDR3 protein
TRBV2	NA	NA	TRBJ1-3	TGTGCCAGCAGTGAAGGGGCATTGGGGGCCAGAAACACCATATATTTT	CASSEGALGARNTIYF
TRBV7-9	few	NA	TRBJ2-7	TGTGCCAGCAGCCGCGATGACCTCCGGCAGTACTTC	CASSRDDLRQYF
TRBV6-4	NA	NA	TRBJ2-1	TGTGCCAGCAGTGACTCTGTAGGGCCATCCTACAATGAGCAGTTCTTC	CASSDSVGPSYNEQFF
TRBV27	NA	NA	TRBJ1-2	TGTGCCAGCAGGCCAGGTTTAGGCTATGGCTACACCTTC	CASRPGLGYGYTF
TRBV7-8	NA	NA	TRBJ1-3	TGTGCCAGCAGCTTCGGTGACGCAGTTCGGACTGGAAACACCATATATTTT	CASSFGDAVRTGNTIYF
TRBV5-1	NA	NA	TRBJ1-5	TGCGCCAGCAGCCCGGACAGTCAGTGGCAGCCCCAGCATTTT	CASSPDSQWQPQHF
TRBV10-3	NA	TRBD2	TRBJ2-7	TGTGCCATCAGCGGTATAGCGGGAGGGCCGAAGTACGAGCAGTACTTC	CAISGIAGGPKYEQYF
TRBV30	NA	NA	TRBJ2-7	TGTGCCCGATCGGAGGTTTCTGGTATCTACGAGCAGTACTTC	CARSEVSGIYEQYF
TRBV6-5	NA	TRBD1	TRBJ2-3	TGTGCCAGCAGTTTCACCCCGGGACAGGGCGCCCTAGGGCAGTATTTT	CASSFTPGQGALGQYF
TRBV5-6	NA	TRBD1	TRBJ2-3	TGTGCCAGCAGTCAGGGGGCTCGGGACACAGATACGCAGTATTTT	CASSQGARDTDTQYF
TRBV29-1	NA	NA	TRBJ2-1	TGCAGCGTTGGGGCGAGAAAAAGCTCCTACAATGAGCAGTTCTTC	CSVGARKSSYNEQFF
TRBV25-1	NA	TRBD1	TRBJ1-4	TGTGCCAGCAGTAATGCACCGGGACAGAGGAACGGTAATGAAAAACTGTTTTTT	CASSNAPGQRNGNEKLFF
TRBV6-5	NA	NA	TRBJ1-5	TGTGCCAGCAGTTCTGCCGCGAATCAGCCCCAGCATTTT	CASSSAANQPQHF
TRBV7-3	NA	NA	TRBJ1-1	TGTGCCAGCAGCTTGCAAGGGAACACTGAAGCTTTCTTT	CASSLQGNTEAFF
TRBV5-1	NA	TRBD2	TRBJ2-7	TGCGCCAGCAGCTTGGGAACGGGAGGGAAGGCCTACGAGCAGTACTTC	CASSLGTGGKAYEQYF
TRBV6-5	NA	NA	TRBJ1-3	TGTGCCAGCAGTTACGGGTCTGTTGGAAACACCATATATTTT	CASSYGSVGNTIYF
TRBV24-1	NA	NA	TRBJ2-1	TGTGCCACCAGTGTTGGCCAGGGGGGGAACATTGAGCAGTTCTTC	CATSVGQGGNIEQFF
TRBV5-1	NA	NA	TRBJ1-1	TGCGCCAGCAGCTTTGTCGGACCGACCTTAAGGGCAATGAACACTGAAGCTTTCTTT	CASSFVGPTLRAMNTEAFF
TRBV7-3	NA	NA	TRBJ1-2	TGTGCCAGCAGCGTGGACGGACTCTATGGCTACACCTTC	CASSVDGLYGYTF
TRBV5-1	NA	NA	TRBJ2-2	TGCGCCAGCAGCTTAACACCGGGACAAAATTTGAACACCGGGGAGCTGTTTTTT	CASSLTPGQNLNTGELFF
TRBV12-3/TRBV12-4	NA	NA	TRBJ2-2	TGTGCCAGCAGGCTATACGCCGGGGAGCTGTTTTTT	CASRLYAGELFF
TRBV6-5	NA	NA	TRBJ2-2	TGTGCCAGCAGTTACGCCGCCGGTTCCACCGGGGAGCTGTTTTTT	CASSYAAGSTGELFF
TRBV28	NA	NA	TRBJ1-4	TGTGCCAGCAGTTGGGACGGTAATGAAAAACTGTTTTTT	CASSWDGNEKLFF
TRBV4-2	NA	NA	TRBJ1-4	TGTGCCAGCAGCCAAGATGGGCAGGGAAGAAGGTTTTTT	CASSQDGQGRRFF
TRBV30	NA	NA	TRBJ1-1	TGTGCCTGGAGTTCCCTTGGCGCAGGGTCTGAAGCTTTCTTT	CAWSSLGAGSEAFF
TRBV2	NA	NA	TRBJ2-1	TGTGCCAGCAGTGATTATAGCTCCTACAATGAGCAGTTCTTC	CASSDYSSYNEQFF
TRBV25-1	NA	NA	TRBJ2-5	TGTGCCAGCAGTGGGAGGGGCGTGGAGACCCAGTACTTC	CASSGRGVETQYF
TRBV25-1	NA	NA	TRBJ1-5	TGTGCCAGCAGTGAATTTGGGGGGCCCCAGCATTTT	CASSEFGGPQHF